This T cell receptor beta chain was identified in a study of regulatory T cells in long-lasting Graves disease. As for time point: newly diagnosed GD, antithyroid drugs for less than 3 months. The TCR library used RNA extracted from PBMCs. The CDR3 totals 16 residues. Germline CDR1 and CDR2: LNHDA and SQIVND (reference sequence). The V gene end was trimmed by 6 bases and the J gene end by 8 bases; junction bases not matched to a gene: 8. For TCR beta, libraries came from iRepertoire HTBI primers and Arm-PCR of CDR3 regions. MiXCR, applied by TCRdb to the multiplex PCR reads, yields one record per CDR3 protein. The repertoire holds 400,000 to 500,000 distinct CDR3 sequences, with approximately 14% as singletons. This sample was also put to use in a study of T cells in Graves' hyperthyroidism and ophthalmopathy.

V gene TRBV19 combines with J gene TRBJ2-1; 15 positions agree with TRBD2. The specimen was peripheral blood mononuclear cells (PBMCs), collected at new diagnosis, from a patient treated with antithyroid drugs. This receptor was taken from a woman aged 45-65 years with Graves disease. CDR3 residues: CASRGGLAGGRDEQFF. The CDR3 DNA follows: TGTGCCAGTAGGGGTGGACTAGCGGGAGGGAGGGATGAGCAGTTCTTC.